These 30 T cell receptor beta chains were all obtained from the same sample, sequenced in a study of CD8 T cells in ankylosing spondylitis. One entry per CDR3 protein, called by TCRdb with MiXCR from the 5' RACE reads. The repertoire holds 380,000 or so distinct CDR3 sequences, with 20% to 25% as singletons. The sample taken for sequencing was blood, either unsorted or a sorted T cell fraction (not recorded which). The receptors come from a male donor with ankylosing spondylitis or in good health (not recorded which).

This clonotype appeared a few times. This rearrangement joins TRBV20-1 to TRBJ1-1; 8 bases align to TRBD1. Germline-derived CDR1 and CDR2 are DFQATT and SNEGSKA (reference sequence). The CDR3 sequence is 15 residues long. Trimming at V came to 0 bases and at J to 4 bases, leaving 7 bases not matched to a gene. The chain's CDR3 is CSARDPDRGGTEAFF. The CDR3 region has the DNA TGCAGTGCTAGAGACCCCGACAGGGGAGGCACTGAAGCTTTCTTT.

The rearrangement uses TRBV5-6 and TRBJ2-7; 7 bases line up with TRBD1. Germline CDR1 is SGHDT and CDR2 is YYEEEE. V was clipped by 0 bases and J by 7 bases; unmatched bases: 7. CDR3 length equals 14 residues. CDR3 nucleotide sequence: TGTGCCAGCAGCTTGGGGCAGGGGGAGTGGGAGCAGTACTTC. It yields the protein CASSLGQGEWEQYF. The full variable domain, in which reference TRBV5-6 and TRBJ2-7 provide the parts outside the CDR3, is DAGVTQSPTHLIKTRGQQVTLRCSPKSGHDTVSWYQQALGQGPQFIFQYYEEEERQRGNFPDRFSGHQFPNYSSELNVNALLLGDSALYLCASSLGQGEWEQYFGPGTRLTVT.

This clonotype was seen more than once but under ten times. The V gene is TRBV7-2, the J gene TRBJ2-7, with no clear D. CDR3 length: 13 amino acids. Deletions cut 1 base from V and 4 bases from J, with 8 bases between. The germline gives CDR1 SGHTA, CDR2 FQGNSA. The CDR3 region is CASSLVVGYEQYF. The CDR3, as DNA: TGTGCCAGCAGCTTAGTGGTGGGATACGAGCAGTACTTC.

The genes are TRBV12-3 or TRBV12-4 and TRBJ2-7; D tentatively fits TRBD1 or TRBD2 (5 bases each). Trimming took off 4 bases at V and 5 bases at J, with 18 bases between the two ends. CDR3 length: 15 residues. This CDR3 reads CASSSIGGPAHEQYF. Here the CDR3 DNA reads TGTGCCAGCAGTTCTATTGGGGGACCGGCCCACGAGCAGTACTTC.

This clonotype was detected a few times. The V call is TRBV12-3 or TRBV12-4, the J call TRBJ2-5; 7 bases line up with TRBD1. The J segment lost 2 bases and the V segment lost 6 bases, leaving 6 bases of the junction unmatched. The CDR3 runs 14 residues. The CDR3 region is CASSNRGLQETQYF. CDR3 in DNA: TGTGCCAGCAGCAACAGGGGCCTTCAAGAGACCCAGTACTTC.

The chain uses TRBV29-1 and TRBJ2-5; D is perhaps TRBD2 (6 bases). Germline V gives CDR1 SQVTM, CDR2 ANQGSEA. Trimming took 3 bases from V and 3 from J, leaving 17 bases between them. This CDR3 comprises 15 residues. In DNA form, the CDR3 reads TGCAGCGTTGACTCCGGGACTGACATGAAAGAGACCCAGTACTTC. Translating gives CSVDSGTDMKETQYF.

The rearrangement joins TRBV3-1 to TRBJ2-1; D tentatively fits TRBD1 or TRBD2 (6 bases each). Germline V gives CDR1 LGHDT, CDR2 YNNKEL (reference sequence). This CDR3 has 19 residues. The ends were cut back, 11 bases at V and 8 bases at J, with 37 bases in the middle. In nucleotides, the CDR3 is TGTGCCCTCAGTTTAGCGGAAATATCGGCAGGGGTGGCAGGTGATGAGCAGTTCTTC. Protein product: CALSLAEISAGVAGDEQFF.

The chain links TRBV29-1 to TRBJ2-7, with unresolved D. This CDR3 comprises 12 residues. Trimming shortened V by 4 bases and J by 3 bases, and 10 bases separated the two germline ends. CDR1 SQVTM and CDR2 ANQGSEA come from the germline V gene. CDR3 nucleotide sequence: TGCAGCGTTGCCGAGACGAACTACGAGCAGTACTTC. Protein sequence: CSVAETNYEQYF.

The chain links TRBV7-3 to TRBJ1-1; perhaps TRBD1 as D (5 bases). Looked up from germline, CDR1 is SGHTA and CDR2 is FQGTGA. The germline V and J ends were trimmed by 5 bases and 1 base, with 11 bases remaining between them. CDR3 length: 14 amino acids. The CDR3 is CASSQGRENTEAFF. For the CDR3, the DNA is TGTGCCAGCAGCCAGGGACGGGAGAACACTGAAGCTTTCTTT.

The chain combines TRBV4-1 with TRBJ2-7; D is unclear. The CDR3 length is 13 residues. Trimming shortened V by 4 bases and J by 0 bases, and 7 bases separated the two germline ends. In germline, CDR1 is MGHRA, CDR2 YSYEKL. CDR3 protein: CASSRTSSYEQYF. The CDR3 nucleotides are TGCGCCAGCAGCCGAACAAGCTCCTACGAGCAGTACTTC.

The chain joins TRBV15 to TRBJ2-3, with D possibly being TRBD1 (5 bases). Germline V lookup: CDR1 LNHNV, CDR2 YYDKDF (reference sequence). V was cut by 0 bases and J by 8 bases, with 15 bases left in between. The CDR3 is 15 amino acids. For the CDR3, the DNA is TGTGCCACCAGCAGAGACGGGCCAGGGCAGGGTACGCAGTATTTT. This gives the protein CATSRDGPGQGTQYF. Using reference TRBV15 and TRBJ2-3 for the parts outside the CDR3, the full variable domain is DAMVIQNPRYQVTQFGKPVTLSCSQTLNHNVMYWYQQKSSQAPKLLFHYYDKDFNNEADTPDNFQSRRPNTSFCFLDIRSPGLGDTAMYLCATSRDGPGQGTQYFGPGTRLTVL.

This chain connects TRBV6-1 to TRBJ2-7; 12 bases fit TRBD1. Germline values: CDR1 MNHNS, CDR2 SASEGT. This CDR3 has 15 amino acids. V lost 3 bases and J lost 6; bases outside the gene matches: 6. The CDR3 spells CASSEKGTGGGEQYF. Written as DNA, the CDR3 is TGTGCCAGCAGTGAGAAAGGGACAGGGGGCGGCGAGCAGTACTTC.

The rearrangement joins TRBV11-2 to TRBJ2-5; 8 bases are a match to TRBD2. The CDR3 is 14 amino acids. Germline V CDR1 and CDR2: SGHAT, FQNNGV. The trim removed 4 bases at V and 5 bases at J, leaving 6 bases unmatched. DNA for the CDR3: TGTGCCAGCAGCTCCACGGGGGGGCCGGAGACCCAGTACTTC. Encoded protein: CASSSTGGPETQYF.

The chain uses TRBV11-1 and TRBJ2-5, with TRBD1 as a possible D gene (6 bases). Trimming cost V 5 bases and J 4 bases, with 17 bases left between them. Per germline, CDR1 SGHAT and CDR2 FQDESV (reference sequence). The CDR3 spans 15 residues. The CDR3 loop reads CASSPSPGVGETQYF. The CDR3 nucleotides read TGTGCCAGCAGCCCTTCTCCAGGGGTTGGAGAGACCCAGTACTTC.

This clonotype was seen a few times. This chain links TRBV10-1 with TRBJ1-1; 9 bases map to TRBD1. Germline V gene sequence: CDR1 WNHNN, CDR2 SYGVQD (reference sequence). Losses at the gene ends were 6 bases for V and 8 bases for J; bases not matched to a gene: 1. The length of the CDR3 is 11 residues. The CDR3 DNA follows: TGCGCCAGCAGAGGGACAGGGGAAGCTTTCTTT. It is translated as CASRGTGEAFF.

The rearrangement uses TRBV5-1 and TRBJ2-2, with 7 bases aligning to TRBD1. V lost 0 bases to trimming and J lost 4 bases; unmatched junction nucleotides: 12. CDR3 size: 18 residues. Germline assignment: CDR1 SGHRS and CDR2 YFSETQ. DNA of the CDR3: TGCGCCAGCAGCTTGGCCGGGACAGACTACTCCTTCACCGGGGAGCTGTTTTTT. Its protein is CASSLAGTDYSFTGELFF.

This clonotype was picked up a small number of times. The rearrangement joins TRBV4-1 to TRBJ2-1; D may correspond to TRBD1 or TRBD2 (7 bases each). The CDR3 covers 10 residues. Germline V lookup: CDR1 MGHRA, CDR2 YSYEKL. The germline V and J ends were trimmed by 11 bases and 10 bases, with 12 bases remaining between them. CDR3 sequence (DNA): TGCGCCGCAGGGGGGGCAGAGCAGTTCTTC. Its protein product is CAAGGAEQFF.

V usage is TRBV27 and J usage is TRBJ2-3, with TRBD1 identical over 11 bases. Germline trimming cut 5 bases from V and 6 bases from J; bases unmatched to any gene: 7. Germline V gene lookup returns CDR1 MNHEY and CDR2 SMNVEV (reference sequence). The CDR3 is 15 amino acids. CDR3 sequence: CASSTGTGGLDTQYF. As DNA, the CDR3 is TGTGCCAGCAGTACCGGGACAGGGGGATTGGATACGCAGTATTTT.

The J gene is TRBJ2-7, the V gene TRBV27; tentative D call: TRBD2 (5 bases). Germline loops: CDR1 MNHEY, CDR2 SMNVEV (reference sequence). V lost 5 bases to trimming and J lost 0 bases, with 17 bases between them. The CDR3 sequence is 16 residues long. This CDR3 is CASSRRGSAPSYEQYF. In DNA, the CDR3 is TGTGCCAGCAGTCGCCGTGGTAGCGCCCCCTCCTACGAGCAGTACTTC.

V usage is TRBV5-1 and J usage is TRBJ2-2; maybe TRBD1 (6 bases). V was cut by 0 bases and J by 1 base, with 10 bases left in between. The germline V gene encodes CDR1 SGHRS and CDR2 YFSETQ. This CDR3 comprises 16 residues. In DNA, the CDR3 is TGCGCCAGCAGCTTGGCCCTACAGGGGAACACCGGGGAGCTGTTTTTT. Translation: CASSLALQGNTGELFF.

This clonotype was observed a few times. The CDR3 nucleotides are TGTGCCAGCTGGGGACAGGGGGTTACCTACGAGCAGTACTTC. It specifies CASWGQGVTYEQYF. The chain employs TRBV28 and TRBJ2-7; TRBD1 matches 11 bases. CDR1 is MDHEN, CDR2 SYDVKM, per germline. V was clipped by 8 bases and J by 2 bases; unmatched bases: 5. The CDR3 runs to 14 residues. The full variable domain, its missing parts supplied by reference TRBV28 and TRBJ2-7, is DVKVTQSSRYLVKRTGEKVFLECVQDMDHENMFWYRQDPGLGLRLIYFSYDVKMKEKGDIPEGYSVSREKKERFSLILESASTNQTSMYLCASWGQGVTYEQYFGPGTRLTVT.

This clonotype turned up a few times. J is TRBJ2-5 and V is TRBV29-1; 8 bases are a match to TRBD1. Germline trimming cut 7 bases from V and 5 bases from J; bases unmatched to any gene: 6. The CDR3 is 12 residues long. Germline V gene sequence: CDR1 SQVTM, CDR2 ANQGSEA. CDR3 DNA: TGCAGCGCCCCAGGGGGCGGTGAGACCCAGTACTTC. It encodes CSAPGGGETQYF.

The chain combines TRBV30 with TRBJ2-3; 8 bases are a match to TRBD2. Germline V gives CDR1 GTSNPN, CDR2 SVGIG (reference sequence). The length of the CDR3 is 15 residues. V dropped 0 bases and J dropped 1; count of bases not matched to a gene: 3. CDR3 sequence (DNA): TGTGCCTGGAGTGTCATTAGCGGGGGCACAGATACGCAGTATTTT. Translation: CAWSVISGGTDTQYF.

The gene calls are TRBV30 and TRBJ2-2; no firm D call. This CDR3 is 11 amino acids long. Trimming left V 3 bases short and J 9 bases short, with 8 bases between. Germline V gene lookup returns CDR1 GTSNPN and CDR2 SVGIG (reference sequence). The CDR3 sequence: CAWRELRELFF. For the CDR3, the DNA is TGTGCCTGGAGGGAGTTGAGGGAGCTGTTTTTT.

At least ten counts were recorded for this clonotype. The CDR3 protein is CAISESQDRSYEQYF. CDR3 coding DNA: TGTGCCATCAGTGAGTCTCAGGACCGGTCCTACGAGCAGTACTTC. The chain recombines TRBV10-3 with TRBJ2-7; D is uncertain. Germline values: CDR1 ENHRY, CDR2 SYGVKD. Trimming stripped 0 bases from V and 1 base from J, with 10 bases between. The CDR3 extends over 15 amino acids.

The table lists this clonotype with a few counts. The genes are TRBV10-3 and TRBJ2-1, with D uncertain. Per germline, CDR1 ENHRY and CDR2 SYGVKD. Trimming took off 2 bases at V and 0 bases at J, with 11 bases between the two ends. CDR3 length equals 16 residues. CDR3 sequence reads: CAISEEDQHSYNEQFF. The CDR3 DNA reads as TGTGCCATCAGTGAGGAGGACCAACACTCCTACAATGAGCAGTTCTTC.

V usage is TRBV6-5 and J usage is TRBJ2-7; TRBD2 agrees at 7 bases. The CDR3 is 14 residues long. Germline lookup yields CDR1 MNHEY and CDR2 SVGAGI. Trimming cost V 0 bases and J 5 bases; bases outside gene matches: 4. CDR3 residues: CASSYSSAGDEQYF. Here the CDR3 DNA reads TGTGCCAGCAGTTACTCGAGTGCGGGGGACGAGCAGTACTTC.

The chain joins TRBV7-9 to TRBJ2-5, with TRBD2 identical over 14 bases. This CDR3 is 17 amino acids long. V lost 5 bases to trimming and J lost 3 bases; unmatched junction nucleotides: 8. CDR1 and CDR2 (germline): SEHNR, FQNEAQ (reference sequence). The CDR3 region is CASSIGLAGGWEETQYF. The CDR3 coding sequence is TGTGCCAGCAGCATAGGACTAGCGGGGGGCTGGGAAGAGACCCAGTACTTC.

The J gene is TRBJ2-3, the V gene TRBV29-1; TRBD2 agrees at 8 bases. Trimming took 2 bases from V and 3 from J; bases not matched to a gene: 4. The CDR3 covers 14 residues. Germline V CDR1 and CDR2: SQVTM, ANQGSEA. The CDR3 here is CSVEPGGDTDTQYF. CDR3 in DNA: TGCAGCGTTGAACCGGGGGGGGATACAGATACGCAGTATTTT.

This chain uses TRBV5-1 with TRBJ2-7; D is possibly TRBD2 (5 bases). V was cut by 0 bases and J by 9 bases, with 10 bases left in between. The CDR3 is made up of 12 amino acids. Per germline, CDR1 SGHRS and CDR2 YFSETQ. CDR3: CASSLGGKVQYF. DNA for the CDR3: TGCGCCAGCAGCTTGGGAGGGAAGGTGCAGTACTTC.